This TCR beta chain was sequenced in a study of CD8 T cells in ankylosing spondylitis. Study results and limitations: Before this, some motif variants had been reported in reactive arthritis synovial fluid and blood. Enrichment of disease-linked clones was reportedly significant in matched ankylosing spondylitis synovial fluid. A motif of roughly eight highly homologous TCR beta variants was seen as apparently characteristic of ankylosing spondylitis blood.

As regards this clonotype: Its antigen remains unidentified.

TCRdb re-called the 5' RACE reads with MiXCR, one entry per CDR3 protein. In the table there are around 890,000 distinct CDR3 sequences, approximately 12% of which are singletons. Losses at the gene ends were 6 bases for V and 4 bases for J; bases not matched to a gene: 4. Germline CDR1 is MNHEY and CDR2 is SMNVEV (reference sequence). CDR3 length: 15 amino acids. This sequence originates from a male donor with ankylosing spondylitis. Sequencing was done on a sample of blood, either unsorted or a sorted T cell fraction (not recorded which). J is TRBJ2-3 and V is TRBV27, with TRBD2 matching 13 bases. DNA for the CDR3: TGTGCCAGCAGACCCGGGACTAGCGGGGCAGATACGCAGTATTTT. Amino acid sequence: CASRPGTSGADTQYF.